This entry lists 31 T cell receptor beta chains sequenced from one sample in a study of blood T cell repertoires in COVID-19. Repertoires were generated with immunoSEQ multiplex PCR, while TCRdb's copy carries only in-frame clones and drops some. The sample has 40,000 to 45,000 clones, approximately 91% seen once. Source material: peripheral blood. The receptors were sampled from a human donor in a cohort sampled during active COVID-19.

This sequence joins TRBV7-9 and TRBJ2-7, with 7 bases aligning to TRBD1. Germline CDR1 and CDR2: SEHNR and FQNEAQ (reference sequence). V lost 1 base, J lost 4 bases, and 4 bases stayed unmatched. This CDR3 is built from 14 residues. CDR3 bases: TGTGCCAGCAGCTTAGTAACAGGGGTGTACGAGCAGTACTTC. This codes for CASSLVTGVYEQYF.

The chain joins TRBV24-1 to TRBJ2-3; D is uncertain. V lost 10 bases, J lost 1 base, and 8 bases lay in between. The CDR3 is 12 residues long. Germline V lookup: CDR1 KGHDR, CDR2 SFDVKD. CDR3 amino acids: CATPRGTDTQYF. CDR3 nucleotides: TGTGCCACTCCGAGAGGCACAGATACGCAGTATTTT.

J is TRBJ2-7 and V is TRBV27, with D tentatively TRBD2 (5 bases). The length of the CDR3 is 15 residues. Per the germline V gene, CDR1 is MNHEY and CDR2 is SMNVEV (reference sequence). V shed 6 bases and J shed 3 bases, with 18 bases lying between them. The CDR3 nucleotides are TGTGCCAGCAGCCTCTGGGAGAGGGTTGTCTACGAGCAGTACTTC. Encoded protein: CASSLWERVVYEQYF.

The chain uses TRBV4-2 and TRBJ2-5; D unresolved. The germline V gene has CDR1 LGHNA and CDR2 YNFKEQ. This CDR3 contains 14 residues. Trimming shortened V by 0 bases and J by 2 bases, and 7 bases separated the two germline ends. CDR3 in DNA: TGTGCCAGCAGCCAAGAAAAGCTACAAGAGACCCAGTACTTC. It yields the protein CASSQEKLQETQYF.

The chain recombines TRBV5-4 with TRBJ2-2; TRBD2 matches 7 bases. The CDR3 consists of 17 residues. The germline V gene encodes CDR1 SGHNT and CDR2 YYREEE (reference sequence). The J segment lost 5 bases and the V segment lost 4 bases, leaving 14 bases of the junction unmatched. The CDR3 spells CASSPKAIGGGTGELFF. The CDR3 DNA is TGTGCCAGCAGCCCTAAGGCAATTGGGGGAGGGACCGGGGAGCTGTTTTTT.

The CDR3 reads CASSLEGTGNYNEQFF. In DNA, the CDR3 is TGTGCCAGCAGCTTAGAAGGGACAGGGAACTACAATGAGCAGTTCTTC. The V and J genes are TRBV7-2 and TRBJ2-1; 9 bases map to TRBD1. Looked up from germline, CDR1 is SGHTA and CDR2 is FQGNSA. After removal of 1 base from V and 3 bases from J, the junction contained 4 bases not matched to a gene. The CDR3 extends over 16 amino acids.

This clone was seen only once. The chain carries TRBV5-4 and TRBJ1-2, with 11 bases matching TRBD1. Trimming removed 1 base from V and 8 bases from J; junction bases left unmatched: 10. Per germline, CDR1 SGHNT and CDR2 YYREEE (reference sequence). The CDR3 runs to 16 residues. The CDR3 here is CASSLPTGDRGKGYTF. The CDR3 nucleotides are TGTGCCAGCAGCTTGCCAACTGGGGACAGGGGGAAAGGCTACACCTTC.

The rearrangement uses TRBV18 and TRBJ1-2; the match to TRBD1 covers 8 bases. The CDR3 extends over 13 amino acids. Germline values: CDR1 KGHSH, CDR2 LQKENI. V trimming: 3 bases; J trimming: 5 bases; junction bases outside the gene matches: 2. Here the CDR3 reads CASSPGTGYGYTF. Written as DNA, the CDR3 is TGTGCCAGCTCACCCGGGACAGGTTATGGCTACACCTTC.

The rearrangement joins TRBV3-1 (or the pseudogene TRBV3-2) to TRBJ1-1; TRBD1 matches at 7 bases. The germline CDR1 and CDR2 sequences are LGHDT and YNNKEL (reference sequence). The CDR3 consists of 14 residues. The V gene end was trimmed by 2 bases and the J gene end by 3 bases; junction bases not matched to a gene: 3. The CDR3 is CASSQRDRYTEAFF. CDR3 bases: TGTGCCAGCAGCCAAAGGGACAGATACACTGAAGCTTTCTTT.

The chain couples TRBV18 to TRBJ1-5; TRBD1 agrees at 8 bases. The V segment lost 0 bases and the J segment 0 bases; nucleotides outside the gene matches: 7. Germline CDR1 reads KGHSH; CDR2 reads LQKENI. The CDR3 is made up of 18 amino acids. Written as DNA, the CDR3 is TGTGCCAGCTCACCACCACGACAGGGGTACGGTAGCAATCAGCCCCAGCATTTT. Its protein is CASSPPRQGYGSNQPQHF.

The chain links TRBV28 to TRBJ2-5, with a weak D call TRBD1 (6 bases). The ends were cut back, 5 bases at V and 2 bases at J, with 9 bases in the middle. Germline assignment: CDR1 MDHEN and CDR2 SYDVKM. CDR3 length: 13 residues. The CDR3 DNA is TGTGCCAGCAGTCGAGGACAGCAAGAGACCCAGTACTTC. Protein product: CASSRGQQETQYF.

This clone was observed once. V and J are TRBV9 and TRBJ2-7; the match to TRBD2 covers 7 bases. Germline CDR1 SGDLS, CDR2 YYNGEE. V was clipped by 2 bases and J by 2 bases; unmatched bases: 4. This CDR3 region has 14 residues. This chain's CDR3 is CASSVSGRTYEQYF. The CDR3 DNA reads TGTGCCAGCAGCGTTAGCGGGCGGACCTACGAGCAGTACTTC.

The rearrangement links TRBV7-3 to TRBJ2-1, with a tentative D call TRBD2 (5 bases). Trimming took off 1 base at V and 8 bases at J, with 12 bases between the two ends. In germline, CDR1 is SGHTA, CDR2 FQGTGA. CDR3 length: 14 residues. CDR3 protein: CASSLMVATHEQFF. The CDR3 coding sequence is TGTGCCAGCAGCTTAATGGTAGCGACCCATGAGCAGTTCTTC.

The rearrangement joins TRBV6-2 or TRBV6-3 to TRBJ2-7; 8 bases agree with TRBD2. The germline gives CDR1 MNHEY, CDR2 SVGEGT. The CDR3 has 13 amino acids. Trimming at V came to 4 bases and at J to 2 bases, leaving 1 base not matched to a gene. This CDR3 reads CASSLAGTYEQYF. As DNA, the CDR3 is TGTGCCAGCAGTTTAGCGGGAACCTACGAGCAGTACTTC.

The chain uses TRBV7-2 and TRBJ2-3; 9 bases fit TRBD2. The CDR3 has 17 amino acids. Germline CDR1 and CDR2: SGHTA and FQGNSA. V shed 5 bases, J shed 4 bases, and the junction held 13 bases outside the gene matches. DNA of the CDR3: TGTGCCAGCAGCCCCTATGGCGGGAGGGCCCTGGCAGATACGCAGTATTTT. Protein sequence: CASSPYGGRALADTQYF.

This chain links TRBV27 with TRBJ1-6; D may be TRBD1 (5 bases). Between the trimmed V and J ends, which lost 3 bases and 7 bases, there was a span of 10 bases. Germline V gene sequence: CDR1 MNHEY, CDR2 SMNVEV (reference sequence). CDR3 length equals 14 residues. Here the CDR3 DNA reads TGTGCCAGCAGTTTCGGGGGGGTAAATTCACCCCTCCACTTT. It encodes CASSFGGVNSPLHF.

The V call is TRBV5-1, the J call TRBJ2-3, with 8 bases fitting TRBD1. Germline assignment: CDR1 SGHRS and CDR2 YFSETQ. The CDR3 extends over 15 amino acids. The junction had 8 bases not matched to a gene; V was cut back by 5 bases and J by 3 bases. The CDR3 coding sequence is TGCGCCAGCAGGCGGGACAGGTCTATGACAGATACGCAGTATTTT. Encoded protein: CASRRDRSMTDTQYF.

This chain connects TRBV15 to TRBJ1-5, with a tentative D call TRBD1 (5 bases). This CDR3 is built from 15 residues. Trimming removed 3 bases at V and 4 bases at J, with 13 bases between. Germline-derived CDR1 and CDR2 are LNHNV and YYDKDF (reference sequence). The CDR3 loop reads CATSSEGVANQPQHF. CDR3 nucleotides: TGTGCCACCAGCAGCGAAGGGGTTGCGAATCAGCCCCAGCATTTT.

The chain recombines TRBV4-1 with TRBJ2-5; the D gene is possibly TRBD1 (5 bases). The germline V and J ends were trimmed by 0 bases and 5 bases, with 10 bases remaining between them. Germline-derived CDR1 and CDR2 are MGHRA and YSYEKL. The CDR3 runs to 14 residues. Here the CDR3 reads CASSQDGQGETQYF. For the CDR3, the DNA is TGCGCCAGCAGCCAAGACGGGCAGGGCGAGACCCAGTACTTC.

The chain joins TRBV27 to TRBJ2-5; 7 bases match TRBD1. Germline V gene lookup returns CDR1 MNHEY and CDR2 SMNVEV (reference sequence). The CDR3 is 14 residues long. Trimming at V came to 7 bases and at J to 1 base, leaving 6 bases not matched to a gene. CDR3 bases: TGTGCCAGCATTTGGGCAGGGGGCCAAGAGACCCAGTACTTC. It specifies CASIWAGGQETQYF.

The J gene is TRBJ1-5, the V gene TRBV2; D is perhaps TRBD1 (6 bases). Trimming cost V 6 bases and J 3 bases, with 12 bases left between them. Germline V gene sequence: CDR1 SNHLY, CDR2 FYNNEI. The CDR3 contains 14 residues. As DNA, the CDR3 is TGTGCCAGCAGGGAGACAGGTTACAATCAGCCCCAGCATTTT. Translated: CASRETGYNQPQHF.

The CDR3 sequence is CASSVAPLAGHSGNTIYF. The CDR3 DNA reads as TGTGCCAGCAGCGTAGCTCCGTTGGCAGGCCACTCTGGAAACACCATATATTTT. V usage is TRBV9 and J usage is TRBJ1-3; no firm D call. The V end lost 0 bases, the J end lost 0 bases, and 16 bases lay between the germline ends. CDR3 length: 18 residues. Germline V gene data show CDR1 as SGDLS and CDR2 as YYNGEE.

The CDR3 sequence is CSASGLAGIETQYF. CDR3 coding DNA: TGCAGTGCTAGTGGACTAGCGGGGATCGAGACCCAGTACTTC. The V and J genes are TRBV20-1 and TRBJ2-5; 12 nucleotides match TRBD2. This CDR3 contains 14 residues. V lost 3 bases to trimming and J lost 5 bases; unmatched junction nucleotides: 4. CDR1 and CDR2 (germline): DFQATT, SNEGSKA (reference sequence).

The V and J genes are TRBV29-1 and TRBJ2-7, with D possibly being TRBD1 (5 bases). The CDR3 has 12 residues. Germline CDR1 and CDR2: SQVTM and ANQGSEA. V was trimmed by 7 bases and J by 3 bases, leaving 13 bases between them. The CDR3 coding sequence is TGCAGCGCCCAAGTAACAGGCTACGAGCAGTACTTC. It encodes CSAQVTGYEQYF.

This chain connects TRBV2 to TRBJ2-7, with a weak D call TRBD2 (6 bases). This CDR3 comprises 15 residues. Germline values: CDR1 SNHLY, CDR2 FYNNEI. V lost 5 bases and J lost 3, with 17 bases in between. This CDR3 reads CASSPIRGNGYEQYF. CDR3 DNA: TGTGCCAGCAGTCCCATACGGGGGAACGGCTACGAGCAGTACTTC.

The genes are TRBV11-1 and TRBJ1-1; the match to TRBD1 covers 9 bases. Germline trimming cut 0 bases from V and 4 bases from J; bases unmatched to any gene: 3. CDR3 length: 15 residues. Germline-derived CDR1 and CDR2 are SGHAT and FQDESV (reference sequence). The CDR3 DNA follows: TGTGCCAGCAGCTTAGCGGACAGGGGATTCACTGAAGCTTTCTTT. This gives the protein CASSLADRGFTEAFF.

The chain links TRBV28 to TRBJ1-5; 12 bases are shared with TRBD1. There are 16 residues in the CDR3. CDR1 and CDR2 from the germline V gene are MDHEN and SYDVKM. V lost 4 bases, J lost 11 bases, and 12 bases stayed unmatched. CDR3 coding DNA: TGTGCCAGCAGTTCTCCGGGACAGGGGGCACAAGGTACCCAGCATTTT. It is translated as CASSSPGQGAQGTQHF.

On this clone itself: The same CDR3 arises from other DNA sequences in this sample as well. The chain couples TRBV27 to TRBJ1-5, with 7 bases that match TRBD1. The germline gives CDR1 MNHEY, CDR2 SMNVEV (reference sequence). The length of the CDR3 is 15 residues. V shed 0 bases and J 4 bases; nucleotides not matched to a gene: 3. The DNA for the CDR3 is TGTGCCAGCAGTTTATCGTCACAGGGGAATCAGCCCCAGCATTTT. It codes for CASSLSSQGNQPQHF.

The chain combines TRBV7-2 with TRBJ2-2; unclear D gene. The CDR3 spans 13 residues. Trimming left V 3 bases short and J 8 bases short, with 10 bases between. Germline V CDR1 and CDR2: SGHTA, FQGNSA. The CDR3 region has the DNA TGTGCCAGCAGCTTGAGCTTATGGGGGGAGCTGTTTTTT. This codes for CASSLSLWGELFF.

In this sample, this clone turned up a few times. The chain has TRBV6-1 and TRBJ1-2, with a weak D call TRBD1 (6 bases). Trimming took 2 bases from V and 7 from J, leaving 17 bases between them. CDR1 MNHNS and CDR2 SASEGT come from the germline V gene. The length of the CDR3 is 15 residues. The CDR3: CASSELEGVDGGYTF. The CDR3, as DNA: TGTGCCAGCAGTGAACTTGAGGGGGTAGACGGTGGCTACACCTTC.

The rearrangement uses TRBV7-8 and TRBJ2-7, with 7 bases aligning to TRBD1. Germline trimming cut 5 bases from V and 7 bases from J; bases unmatched to any gene: 11. Germline values: CDR1 SGHVS, CDR2 FQNEAQ. The CDR3 consists of 14 residues. The CDR3 nucleotides read TGTGCCAGCAGCCCGGGGACAGTCTTTTGGGAGCAGTACTTC. It translates to CASSPGTVFWEQYF. Filled out from reference TRBV7-8 and TRBJ2-7, the complete variable domain reads GAGVSQSPRYKVAKRGQDVALRCDPISGHVSLFWYQQALGQGPEFLTYFQNEAQLDKSGLPSDRFFAERPEGSVSTLKIQRTQQEDSAVYLCASSPGTVFWEQYFGPGTRLTVT.